These T cell receptor beta chains were read from a single sample in a study of blood T cell repertoires in COVID-19. The method was immunoSEQ multiplex PCR; TCRdb's version includes in-frame clones alone and lacks a portion of them. The table records some 310,000 clones, under 90% of them present only once. Sequences were obtained from peripheral blood. These TCRs come from a woman in her 30s with COVID-19, enrolled during active disease. The CDR3 runs from the conserved cysteine through the conserved F or W. Fields, in order: clone size, V gene, J gene, CDR3 length, D gene, CDR3 protein, CDR3 DNA. The D gene is left open where the match is weak. Clone size, where shown, is once, few, many, or a class for clones that have expanded.

few,TRBV30,TRBJ1-2,12,.,CAWSDGNYGYTF,TGTGCCTGGAGCGACGGGAACTATGGCTACACCTTC
once,TRBV30,TRBJ1-4,13,.,CAWTGATNEKLFF,TGTGCCTGGACAGGGGCAACTAATGAAAAACTGTTTTTT
once,TRBV20-1,TRBJ2-5,15,.,CSASSWGTGGETQYF,TGCAGTGCTAGTTCGTGGGGAACAGGCGGAGAGACCCAGTACTTC
.,TRBV9,TRBJ2-7,16,.,CASSQRPLARPYEQYF,TGTGCCAGCAGCCAAAGGCCCCTAGCGAGGCCCTACGAGCAGTACTTC
.,TRBV3-1/TRBV3-2,TRBJ1-1,14,TRBD1,CASSQQGADTEAFF,TGTGCCAGCAGCCAACAGGGGGCGGACACTGAAGCTTTCTTT
many,TRBV27,TRBJ2-7,14,TRBD2,CASRKGLAAGEQYF,TGTGCCAGCAGAAAAGGACTAGCGGCGGGAGAGCAGTACTTC
.,TRBV3-1/TRBV3-2,TRBJ2-2,15,TRBD1,CASSLTGGAPGELFF,TGTGCCAGCAGCCTGACAGGGGGCGCGCCCGGGGAGCTGTTTTTT
.,TRBV12-5,TRBJ2-7,14,TRBD2,CASGTGLSRDEQYF,TGTGCTAGTGGAACGGGACTATCAAGGGACGAGCAGTACTTC
.,TRBV19,TRBJ1-5,13,TRBD1,CASSMDRDQPQHF,TGTGCCAGTAGTATGGACAGGGATCAGCCCCAGCATTTT
.,TRBV5-4,TRBJ2-2,15,TRBD1,CASSRGQGTPGELFF,TGTGCCAGCAGCCGAGGACAGGGGACCCCCGGGGAGCTGTTTTTT
.,TRBV29-1,TRBJ2-4,13,.,CSAHSGARNIQYF,TGCAGCGCTCATAGCGGAGCACGAAACATTCAGTACTTC
few,TRBV19,TRBJ1-1,16,.,CASSILSGGRGTEAFF,TGTGCCAGTAGTATTCTTTCGGGGGGACGGGGCACTGAAGCTTTCTTT
.,TRBV10-3,TRBJ2-1,15,.,CAISEIISLNNEQFF,TGTGCCATCAGTGAGATTATCTCCCTTAACAATGAGCAGTTCTTC
.,TRBV7-9,TRBJ2-1,15,.,CASSFTLISYNEQFF,TGTGCCAGCAGCTTTACTCTGATCTCCTACAATGAGCAGTTCTTC
once,TRBV6-5,TRBJ2-1,12,.,CASSGGYNEQFF,TGTGCCAGCAGCGGAGGGTACAATGAGCAGTTCTTC
.,TRBV28,TRBJ1-4,11,.,CASSLREKLFF,TGTGCCAGCAGTTTACGGGAAAAACTGTTTTTT
.,TRBV11-2,TRBJ1-1,15,TRBD1,CASSSTGGTNTEAFF,TGTGCCAGCAGCTCGACAGGGGGTACGAACACTGAAGCTTTCTTT
.,TRBV13,TRBJ2-7,14,.,CASSLGPSAYEQYF,TGTGCCAGCAGCTTAGGCCCCTCGGCCTACGAGCAGTACTTC
few,TRBV19,TRBJ1-4,15,TRBD1,CASSSAGTGAEKLFF,TGTGCCAGTAGTTCGGCCGGGACAGGGGCGGAAAAACTGTTTTTT
.,TRBV11-2,TRBJ1-4,13,.,CASSLGGSEKLFF,TGTGCCAGCAGCTTAGGGGGCTCTGAAAAACTGTTTTTT
.,TRBV5-1,TRBJ1-1,14,.,CASSYGGQNTEAFF,TGCGCCAGCAGCTACGGTGGACAGAACACTGAAGCTTTCTTT
.,TRBV7-2,TRBJ2-5,13,.,CASRRGGQETQYF,TGTGCCAGCAGGAGGGGGGGACAAGAGACCCAGTACTTC
.,TRBV27,TRBJ1-2,13,TRBD1,CASSNRDRVFYTF,TGTGCCAGCAGTAACCGGGACAGGGTGTTCTACACCTTC
.,TRBV19,TRBJ2-1,14,.,CASRHTGGVDEQFF,TGTGCCAGTAGGCATACAGGGGGGGTCGATGAGCAGTTCTTC
.,TRBV24-1,TRBJ1-5,16,TRBD1,CATSDPRQGNNQPQHF,TGTGCCACCAGTGACCCGAGACAGGGTAATAATCAGCCCCAGCATTTT
few,TRBV27,TRBJ1-1,17,TRBD1,CASSSGQAFFMNTEAFF,TGTGCCAGCAGTTCCGGACAGGCGTTCTTTATGAACACTGAAGCTTTCTTT
.,TRBV11-2,TRBJ1-2,13,TRBD1,CASSSTGPYGYTF,TGTGCCAGCAGCTCGACAGGGCCCTATGGCTACACCTTC
.,TRBV5-1,TRBJ1-2,16,TRBD1,CASSSIAGQGGYGYTF,TGCGCCAGCAGCTCAATCGCGGGACAGGGAGGCTATGGCTACACCTTC
.,TRBV5-4,TRBJ2-5,13,.,CASSLNGEQTQYF,TGTGCCAGCAGCCTCAATGGGGAGCAGACCCAGTACTTC
.,TRBV7-9,TRBJ1-5,14,.,CASSPWGTHQPQHF,TGTGCCAGCAGCCCGTGGGGGACACATCAGCCCCAGCATTTT
.,TRBV2,TRBJ1-6,15,.,CASSDSGGVNSPLHF,TGTGCCAGCAGTGATTCGGGGGGTGTGAATTCACCCCTCCACTTT
.,TRBV3-1/TRBV3-2,TRBJ2-3,15,.,CASSQGSSSTDTQYF,TGTGCCAGCAGCCAAGGTTCGTCTAGCACAGATACGCAGTATTTT
few,TRBV7-6,TRBJ2-2,17,.,CASSLVRKGPNTGELFF,TGTGCCAGCAGCTTAGTTCGCAAGGGGCCGAACACCGGGGAGCTGTTTTTT
.,TRBV2,TRBJ1-5,15,.,CASSVWGVGNQPQHF,TGTGCCAGCAGTGTATGGGGGGTCGGCAATCAGCCCCAGCATTTT
.,TRBV28,TRBJ2-1,13,.,CASSSLWADEQFF,TGTGCCAGCAGTTCCCTCTGGGCCGATGAGCAGTTCTTC
once,TRBV5-4,TRBJ2-2,15,TRBD2,CASQGLAGDTGELFF,TGTGCCAGCCAGGGACTAGCGGGGGACACCGGGGAGCTGTTTTTT
once,TRBV3-1/TRBV3-2,TRBJ1-1,15,.,CASSRGAGENTEAFF,TGTGCCAGCAGCCGAGGGGCAGGGGAGAACACTGAAGCTTTCTTT
.,TRBV14,TRBJ1-2,13,.,CASSQLQGYGYTF,TGTGCCAGCAGCCAACTACAGGGCTATGGCTACACCTTC
.,TRBV10-1,TRBJ2-1,16,TRBD1,CASSGDRLRTYNEQFF,TGCGCCAGCAGTGGGGACAGGTTACGAACCTACAATGAGCAGTTCTTC
.,TRBV10-1,TRBJ1-4,14,TRBD1,CASSPGQKNEKLFF,TGCGCCAGCAGTCCGGGACAGAAAAATGAAAAACTGTTTTTT
.,TRBV29-1,TRBJ2-7,14,TRBD1,CSVESGTGTYEQYF,TGCAGCGTTGAATCCGGGACAGGGACCTACGAGCAGTACTTC
.,TRBV5-1,TRBJ2-2,15,.,CASSLLPGNTGELFF,TGCGCCAGCAGCTTGTTGCCGGGTAACACCGGGGAGCTGTTTTTT
.,TRBV5-1,TRBJ1-1,18,TRBD1,CASSLFRETGLMNTEAFF,TGCGCCAGCAGCTTATTTCGTGAGACAGGGCTAATGAACACTGAAGCTTTCTTT
.,TRBV7-9,TRBJ2-7,16,TRBD1,CASSLEYPDRGREQYF,TGTGCCAGCAGCTTAGAGTATCCGGACAGGGGTCGCGAGCAGTACTTC
many,TRBV2,TRBJ2-7,15,.,CASTVPQGLSYEQYF,TGTGCCAGCACGGTCCCACAGGGTTTGTCCTACGAGCAGTACTTC
once,TRBV5-1,TRBJ2-7,16,TRBD2,CASSQRTSGSSYEQYF,TGCGCCAGCAGTCAAAGGACTAGCGGGAGCTCCTACGAGCAGTACTTC
.,TRBV7-8,TRBJ1-2,15,.,CASSLALSTVNGYTF,TGTGCCAGCAGCTTAGCGCTGAGCACAGTCAATGGCTACACCTTC
.,TRBV5-8,TRBJ2-5,13,TRBD1,CASSFDRASPQYF,TGTGCCAGCAGCTTCGACAGGGCCTCTCCCCAGTACTTC
.,TRBV30,TRBJ1-1,14,.,CAWSVGGKNTEAFF,TGTGCCTGGAGTGTAGGCGGAAAGAACACTGAAGCTTTCTTT
.,TRBV11-2,TRBJ1-1,15,.,CASSLFSAGDTEAFF,TGTGCCAGCAGCTTGTTTTCGGCAGGGGACACTGAAGCTTTCTTT
few,TRBV18,TRBJ1-2,12,.,CASSHNLYGYTF,TGTGCCAGCTCACACAATTTGTATGGCTACACCTTC
.,TRBV27,TRBJ2-2,15,.,CASSFGSPNTGELFF,TGTGCCAGCAGTTTCGGGTCCCCGAACACCGGGGAGCTGTTTTTT